The text below deals with one TCR beta chain. Per the germline V gene, CDR1 is ENHRY and CDR2 is SYGVKD. The CDR3 runs to 15 residues. J gave up 6 bases and V 6 bases, and 8 bases lay outside the gene matches. The sample belongs to a study of blood T cell repertoires in COVID-19. Background on the study: COVID-19 samples, acute and convalescent, were from the United States, Italy and Spain. T cells, B-cell-depleted T cells, or PBMCs provided the cDNA or gDNA that served as material.

Original processing methods: Amplified reference gene primers provided the basis for estimating nucleated cell counts. Method: immunoSEQ multiplex PCR; TCRdb's copy keeps in-frame clones and lacks some. V and J calls and clone size follow that table, whereas D and trimming were derived from the DNA. The sample lists approximately 220,000 clones; around nine tenths were seen once. The sequence came from a man aged 55 to 70 with acute or convalescent COVID-19. The J gene is TRBJ2-1, the V gene TRBV10-3; 10 bases fit TRBD1. The sequenced sample was peripheral blood. DNA of the CDR3: TGTGCCATCAGCCGGGGGACAGGGGTGCCCAATGAGCAGTTCTTC. Its translation is CAISRGTGVPNEQFF.